This passage covers 14 T cell receptor beta chains from one sample sequenced in a study of beta chain features in type 1 diabetes. Expressed TCRB transcripts were sequenced after all isolated RNA was converted to cDNA. Generated by immunoSEQ multiplex PCR, the TCRdb table keeps only in-frame clones and is missing some. Altogether 250,000 to 400,000 clones are present, about 14% being singletons, with the ten largest covering 6.7%. Material: central memory CD4+ T cells from blood. The origin of the receptors is a man aged 30-40 years in good health.

This clone was counted a few times. The chain combines TRBV9 with TRBJ2-6; 10 bases agree with TRBD1. This CDR3 has 18 residues. CDR1 SGDLS and CDR2 YYNGEE come from the germline V gene. V shed 3 bases, J shed 1 base, and the junction held 7 bases outside the gene matches. In nucleotides, the CDR3 is TGTGCCAGCAGCGAGACAGGGGGCGCGGAGTCTGGGGCCAACGTCCTGACTTTC. Protein sequence: CASSETGGAESGANVLTF.

The sample holds a few counts of this clone. The J gene is TRBJ1-2, the V gene TRBV4-2; D unclear. Germline V gene sequence: CDR1 LGHNA, CDR2 YNFKEQ. Trimming removed 4 bases from V and 7 bases from J, with 13 bases in between. CDR3 length: 13 residues. The CDR3: CASSRAGFGGYTF. CDR3 nucleotide sequence: TGTGCCAGCAGCCGAGCGGGCTTCGGTGGCTACACCTTC.

In its sample, this clone was seen a few times. V gene TRBV7-8 combines with J gene TRBJ2-7; no definite D call. V was shortened by 6 bases and J by 6 bases, with 15 bases between the two germline ends. The CDR3 covers 13 residues. Per the germline V gene, CDR1 is SGHVS and CDR2 is FQNEAQ. The CDR3 DNA follows: TGTGCCAGCAGTCCTGGAGAGGCGTTCGAGCAGTACTTC. This encodes CASSPGEAFEQYF.

V usage is TRBV28 and J usage is TRBJ1-4; D ambiguous. Trimming removed 5 bases at V and 8 bases at J, with 12 bases between. CDR3 length: 13 residues. The germline V gene encodes CDR1 MDHEN and CDR2 SYDVKM. CDR3 in amino acids: CASSIRSAEKLFF. The DNA for the CDR3 is TGTGCCAGCAGTATCCGATCTGCAGAAAAACTGTTTTTT.

This rearrangement joins TRBV7-2 to TRBJ1-2, with 10 bases fitting TRBD1. V trimming: 4 bases; J trimming: 4 bases; junction bases outside the gene matches: 3. This CDR3 region has 14 residues. Germline CDR1 and CDR2: SGHTA and FQGNSA. Here the CDR3 reads CASSWGQGSYGYTF. The CDR3 nucleotides are TGTGCCAGCAGCTGGGGACAGGGGAGCTATGGCTACACCTTC.

This clone was counted between two and nine times. V usage is TRBV6-1 and J usage is TRBJ1-2; no clear D gene. CDR3 length: 13 residues. V was shortened by 7 bases and J by 7 bases, with 16 bases between the two germline ends. Looked up from germline, CDR1 is MNHNS and CDR2 is SASEGT. The CDR3 DNA sequence: TGTGCCAGCAATATTGATGGAAGTGGTGGCTACACCTTC. Translating it yields CASNIDGSGGYTF.

CDR3 DNA sequence: TGTGCCAGCAGCGGGGGACAGTCGAGTGAAGCTTTCTTT. It codes for CASSGGQSSEAFF. The chain is built from TRBV7-2 and TRBJ1-1, with 7 bases fitting TRBD1. V lost 5 bases and J lost 7; bases outside the gene matches: 7. The germline CDR1 and CDR2 sequences are SGHTA and FQGNSA. The CDR3 sequence is 13 residues long.

The genes are TRBV7-2 and TRBJ1-2; 7 positions match TRBD1. The CDR3 sequence is 13 residues long. In germline, CDR1 is SGHTA, CDR2 FQGNSA. Germline trimming cut 5 bases from V and 3 bases from J; bases unmatched to any gene: 3. The DNA of the CDR3 is TGTGCCAGCAGCCCCCAGGGGGACTATGGCTACACCTTC. Residues: CASSPQGDYGYTF.

This clone was counted a few times. The V gene is TRBV7-2, the J gene TRBJ2-5; no definite D call. The CDR3 runs 12 residues. Germline CDR1 is SGHTA and CDR2 is FQGNSA. The V gene lost 5 bases and the J gene lost 7 bases, with 11 bases spanning the gap. The CDR3 DNA reads TGTGCCAGCAGCCTCGGACGGGTGACCCAGTACTTC. This gives the protein CASSLGRVTQYF.

The chain couples TRBV5-4 to TRBJ2-1, with unresolved D. From germline, CDR1 is SGHNT and CDR2 YYREEE (reference sequence). The CDR3 spans 13 residues. The V gene lost 4 bases and the J gene lost 9 bases, with 14 bases spanning the gap. The CDR3 here is CASSQEALIEQFF. The CDR3 DNA sequence: TGTGCCAGCAGCCAAGAAGCCCTCATTGAGCAGTTCTTC.

The rearrangement links TRBV7-9 to TRBJ2-1; a possible D gene is TRBD2 (6 bases). This CDR3 has 16 amino acids. The ends were cut back, 5 bases at V and 8 bases at J, with 22 bases in the middle. Germline assignment: CDR1 SEHNR and CDR2 FQNEAQ (reference sequence). CDR3 amino acids: CASSGNLARPKYEQFF. CDR3 nucleotide sequence: TGTGCCAGCAGCGGGAACCTAGCGCGACCTAAGTATGAGCAGTTCTTC. The full variable domain, its missing parts supplied by reference TRBV7-9 and TRBJ2-1, is DTGVSQNPRHKITKRGQNVTFRCDPISEHNRLYWYRQTLGQGPEFLTYFQNEAQLEKSRLLSDRFSAERPKGSFSTLEIQRTEQGDSAMYLCASSGNLARPKYEQFFGPGTRLTVL.

This clone turned up a few times. This chain joins TRBV10-3 and TRBJ2-7; 10 positions match TRBD2. Germline CDR1 ENHRY, CDR2 SYGVKD. The junction had 12 bases not matched to a gene; V was cut back by 10 bases and J by 3 bases. The CDR3 consists of 15 residues. The CDR3 is CASAWVAGGSYEQYV. The CDR3 region has the DNA TGTGCCAGCGCTTGGGTAGCGGGAGGTAGCTACGAGCAGTACGTC.

The CDR3 bases are TGTGCCAGTAGTAACCAACAGGGCTACGAGCAGTACTTC. This sequence encodes CASSNQQGYEQYF. This rearrangement joins TRBV19 to TRBJ2-7; possible D gene TRBD1, 6 bases. CDR1 LNHDA and CDR2 SQIVND come from the germline V gene (reference sequence). V was shortened by 4 bases and J by 3 bases, with 10 bases between the two germline ends. The CDR3 has 13 amino acids.

This clone was counted a few times. The chain couples TRBV29-1 to TRBJ2-5; D remains ambiguous. V lost 4 bases, J lost 3 bases, and 3 bases lay in between. This CDR3 region has 10 residues. CDR1 and CDR2 from the germline V gene are SQVTM and ANQGSEA. CDR3 sequence: CSVGEETQYF. The CDR3, as DNA: TGCAGCGTTGGAGAAGAGACCCAGTACTTC.